This T cell receptor (beta chain) was sequenced for a study of regulatory T cells in long-lasting Graves disease. Study-wide results and caveats: Persistent Graves' patients had lower TCR diversity than newly diagnosed ones.

With respect to this clonotype: Antigen: not known.

Sequencing libraries for TCR beta were prepared with iRepertoire HTBI primers and Arm-PCR of CDR3 regions. MiXCR, applied by TCRdb to the multiplex PCR reads, yields one record per CDR3 protein. This repertoire shows roughly 430,000 distinct CDR3 sequences, about 17% found once; its top ten account for over 8.5%. Time point described: newly diagnosed GD, antithyroid drugs for less than 3 months. Researchers made the TCR library from RNA that was extracted from PBMCs. Around 9 milliliters of peripheral blood were drawn into EDTA tubes. Germline assignment: CDR1 MNHEY and CDR2 SMNVEV (reference sequence). Trimming removed 5 bases at V and 9 bases at J, with 17 bases between. The CDR3 is 13 residues long. This sample was shared with a second study, whose subject was T cells in Graves' hyperthyroidism and ophthalmopathy. That work adds: Ophthalmopathy stood apart from stable hyperthyroidism in a 13 V-J model. A median around 5.9 months before onset, the model predicted ophthalmopathy.

This sequence joins TRBV27 and TRBJ2-7, with D possibly being TRBD1 or TRBD2 (5 bases each). This sample comprised peripheral blood mononuclear cells (PBMCs), obtained at new diagnosis, from a patient treated with antithyroid drugs. The clonotype was recovered from a woman in her 30s with Graves disease. CDR3: CASSPREGRRQYF. The CDR3 nucleotides read TGTGCCAGCAGTCCGAGAGAGGGGCGCCGGCAGTACTTC.